This T cell receptor beta chain was profiled in a study of blood T cell repertoires in COVID-19. Overall study context: PBMCs, B-cell-depleted T cells, or T cells were the source of the cDNA or gDNA that made up the material.

Per the germline V gene, CDR1 is SGHRS and CDR2 is YFSETQ. Unmatched junction bases numbered 3, after V lost 0 bases and J lost 0 bases. The CDR3 loop spans 15 amino acids. Original data processing: Estimation of nucleated cell counts relied on the amplification of reference gene primers. Measured with immunoSEQ multiplex PCR; TCRdb has only the in-frame clones, and not every one. V and J calls and clone size are copied from that table; D and trimming were computed from the DNA. The sample lists 85,000 or so clones, about four fifths occurring once. This clone was recorded only once. Input material: peripheral blood. The chain has TRBV5-1 and TRBJ2-7, with TRBD1 identical over 7 bases. The TCR sequence derives from a man of 80 years or more with acute or convalescent COVID-19. CDR3 in amino acids: CASSLGDSSSYEQYF. The CDR3 nucleotides read TGCGCCAGCAGCTTGGGGGACAGCAGCTCCTACGAGCAGTACTTC.